Included here is one T cell receptor beta chain sequence, with context. Here immunoSEQ multiplex PCR was the method, and the copy in TCRdb shows in-frame clones only, minus some. The sample yields over 150,000 clones, just under 85% seen once. Germline trimming cut 8 bases from V and 5 bases from J; bases unmatched to any gene: 12. CDR1 and CDR2 from the germline V gene are MDHEN and SYDVKM. The CDR3 sequence is 15 residues long. This sample is part of a study of blood T cell repertoires in COVID-19. V is TRBV28 and J is TRBJ2-7; TRBD1 aligns across 10 bases. This clonotype originated in a woman older than 75 with COVID-19, enrolled during active disease. The sample was peripheral blood. The CDR3 protein is CASSIPGQGENEQYF. The CDR3 nucleotides are TGTGCCAGCTCTATACCCGGACAGGGGGAAAACGAGCAGTACTTC.